The clone carrying this T cell receptor (beta chain) was seen once. As yet, its antigen is unknown. Sequenced by immunoSEQ multiplex PCR; TCRdb stores in-frame clones only, minus some. In the table there are 150,000 to 200,000 clones, about 90% of which are singletons. This sample is part of a study of T cell responses to AZD1222 COVID-19 vaccine. Deletions cut 5 bases from V and 3 bases from J, with 14 bases between. The V gene's germline CDR1 is LGHNT and CDR2 FRNRAP. The CDR3 runs 15 residues. Study results and limitations: The donors showed a predominance of white British ancestry and of females, with possible underestimation of clonal diversity. At baseline, just 6 or 7 AZD1222 recipients tested seropositive. Variant regions that are unmutated are reportedly the target of nearly half of spike-specific TCRs. Recipients of two AZD1222 doses showed rising Spike-specific TCR breadth and depth.

V usage is TRBV12-5 and J usage is TRBJ2-1; the D gene is possibly TRBD1 (5 bases). This clonotype was sampled from an adult who received the AZD1222 COVID-19 vaccine. The starting material was peripheral blood, obtained 28 days after the second AZD1222 dose. The CDR3 here is CASGQGSRFYNEQFF. The CDR3 region has the DNA TGTGCTAGTGGTCAGGGTAGTAGATTCTACAATGAGCAGTTCTTC.